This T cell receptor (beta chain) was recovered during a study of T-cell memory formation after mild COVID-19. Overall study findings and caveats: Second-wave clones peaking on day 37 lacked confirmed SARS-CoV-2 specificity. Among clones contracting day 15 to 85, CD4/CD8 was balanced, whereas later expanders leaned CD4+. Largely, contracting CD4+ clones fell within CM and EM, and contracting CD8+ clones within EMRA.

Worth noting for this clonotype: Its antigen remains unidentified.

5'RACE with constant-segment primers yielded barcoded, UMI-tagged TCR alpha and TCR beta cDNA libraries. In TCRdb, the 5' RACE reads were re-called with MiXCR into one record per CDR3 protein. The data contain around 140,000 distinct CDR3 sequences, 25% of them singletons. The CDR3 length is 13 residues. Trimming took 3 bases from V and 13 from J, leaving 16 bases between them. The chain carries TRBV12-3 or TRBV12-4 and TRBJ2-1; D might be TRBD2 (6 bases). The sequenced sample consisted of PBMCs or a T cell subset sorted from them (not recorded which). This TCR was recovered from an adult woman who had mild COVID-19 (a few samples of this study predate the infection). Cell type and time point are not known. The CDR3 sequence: CASSLGSGSDQFF. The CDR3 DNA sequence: TGTGCCAGCAGTTTGGGTAGCGGCTCAGATCAGTTCTTC.